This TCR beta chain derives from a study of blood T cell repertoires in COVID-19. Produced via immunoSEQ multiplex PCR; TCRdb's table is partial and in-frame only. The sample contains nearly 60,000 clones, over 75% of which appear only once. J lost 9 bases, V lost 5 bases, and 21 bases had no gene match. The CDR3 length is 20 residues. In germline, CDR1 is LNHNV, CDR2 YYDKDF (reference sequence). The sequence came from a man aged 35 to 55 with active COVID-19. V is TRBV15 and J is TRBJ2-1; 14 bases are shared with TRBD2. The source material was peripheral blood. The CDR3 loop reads CATSGSPGLAGDTVWGEQFF. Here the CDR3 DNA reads TGTGCCACCAGCGGGAGCCCGGGACTAGCGGGAGACACTGTTTGGGGTGAGCAGTTCTTC.